The 14 T cell receptor beta chains below all came from one sample that was sequenced in a study of cytomegalovirus exposure and HLA in healthy donors. PCR primers comprised 60 Vbeta and 13 Jbeta primers. Profiling relied on immunoSEQ multiplex PCR, and the TCRdb table lists in-frame clones only, not all of them. The sample records 150,000 to 200,000 clones, around 86% being singletons. The sample consisted of PBMCs. The receptors come from a man aged 50 or older in good health and CMV-seropositive.

The J gene is TRBJ2-1, the V gene TRBV30; 11 nucleotides match TRBD2. The CDR3 length is 17 residues. The V gene's germline CDR1 is GTSNPN and CDR2 SVGIG (reference sequence). Trimming at V came to 0 bases and at J to 10 bases, leaving 14 bases not matched to a gene. As DNA, the CDR3 is TGTGCCTGGAGTGTACGTCTAGCGGGAGGAAATCTTAGGGAGCAGTTCTTC. The encoded protein is CAWSVRLAGGNLREQFF. The variable domain in full, with the rest retrieved from reference TRBV30 and TRBJ2-1, is SQTIHQWPATLVQPVGSPLSLECTVEGTSNPNLYWYRQAAGRGLQLLFYSVGIGQISSEVPQNLSASRPQDRQFILSSKKLLLSDSGFYLCAWSVRLAGGNLREQFFGPGTRLTVL.

This chain connects TRBV5-4 to TRBJ2-5, with a possible D match to TRBD2 (6 bases). V gave up 3 bases and J gave up 7 bases, with 16 bases separating them. This CDR3 contains 14 residues. Per germline, CDR1 SGHNT and CDR2 YYREEE (reference sequence). The CDR3 loop reads CASSSPPRGATQYF. The DNA of the CDR3 is TGTGCCAGCAGCTCACCCCCGCGGGGAGCGACCCAGTACTTC.

V gene TRBV7-9 combines with J gene TRBJ2-7, with D possibly TRBD2 on 6 matching bases. In germline, CDR1 is SEHNR, CDR2 FQNEAQ (reference sequence). The CDR3 loop spans 13 amino acids. V lost 5 bases and J 5 bases, leaving 13 bases between the germline ends. Here the CDR3 DNA reads TGTGCCAGCAGCCCCCGGACGGGGGACGAGCAGTACTTC. The encoded protein is CASSPRTGDEQYF. The entire variable domain, with the rest obtained from reference TRBV7-9 and TRBJ2-7, is as follows: DTGVSQNPRHKITKRGQNVTFRCDPISEHNRLYWYRQTLGQGPEFLTYFQNEAQLEKSRLLSDRFSAERPKGSFSTLEIQRTEQGDSAMYLCASSPRTGDEQYFGPGTRLTVT.

The chain carries TRBV13 and TRBJ2-5, with TRBD2 matching over 12 bases. Germline V lookup: CDR1 PRHDT, CDR2 FYEKMQ (reference sequence). V lost 4 bases, J lost 5 bases, and 8 bases stayed unmatched. The CDR3 consists of 16 residues. Here the CDR3 DNA reads TGTGCCAGCAGCTCCCGACTAGCGGGAGAGCGGGAGACCCAGTACTTC. Translating gives CASSSRLAGERETQYF.

The rearrangement links TRBV10-3 to TRBJ2-4; 8 bases line up with TRBD2. This CDR3 has 17 amino acids. After removal of 2 bases from V and 11 bases from J, the junction contained 17 bases not matched to a gene. Germline CDR1 is ENHRY and CDR2 is SYGVKD. Written as DNA, the CDR3 is TGTGCCATCAGTGAGGGGGTAGCGGGGTCCCCCCAGGGCTTTCAGTACTTC. Its protein is CAISEGVAGSPQGFQYF.

The chain has TRBV7-2 and TRBJ2-5; a weak D match, TRBD2 (6 bases). V was trimmed by 3 bases and J by 6 bases, leaving 8 bases between them. The CDR3 is 12 residues long. Germline V gene lookup returns CDR1 SGHTA and CDR2 FQGNSA. The CDR3 region is CASSFGGQTQYF. DNA for the CDR3: TGTGCCAGCAGCTTCGGGGGACAGACCCAGTACTTC.

The chain couples TRBV9 to TRBJ1-2; a weak D match, TRBD1 (6 bases). There are 14 residues in the CDR3. The V end lost 1 base, the J end lost 7 bases, and 14 bases lay between the germline ends. Germline V gene sequence: CDR1 SGDLS, CDR2 YYNGEE. CDR3 sequence (DNA): TGTGCCAGCAGCGTACTGGACAGCCTTGGTGGCTACACCTTC. Translated, it gives CASSVLDSLGGYTF.

The rearrangement uses TRBV5-4 and TRBJ1-1; TRBD1 matches at 7 bases. The CDR3 is 18 amino acids. CDR1 is SGHNT and CDR2 is YYREEE in the germline V gene (reference sequence). Trimming at V came to 0 bases and at J to 2 bases, leaving 13 bases not matched to a gene. The CDR3 nucleotides read TGTGCCAGCAGCTTGGGGTCCCCCAGGGACAGCCTAAACACTGAAGCTTTCTTT. As protein: CASSLGSPRDSLNTEAFF.

In regard to this clone: Since the CDR3 does not end with the conserved phenylalanine or tryptophan, this likely comes from a read error. Because the CDR3's place on the DNA is in doubt, the DNA is left out and the CDR3 is given as listed by TCRdb. The chain recombines TRBV27 with TRBJ2-6; the table's D call, TRBD2, has no DNA check behind it. CDR1 is MNHEY, CDR2 SMNVEV, per germline (reference sequence). The CDR3 region is 9 residues in length, termini included. CDR3 sequence reads: CASSKWTSG.

The chain has TRBV19 and TRBJ2-1; 10 bases align to TRBD2. Germline V gene sequence: CDR1 LNHDA, CDR2 SQIVND (reference sequence). The CDR3 spans 14 residues. V gave up 7 bases and J gave up 8 bases; unmatched junction bases: 8. CDR3 coding DNA: TGTGCCAGTAATACGGGACTAGCGATTCATGAGCAGTTCTTC. Translating gives CASNTGLAIHEQFF.

There are a few counts of this clone. At one end, the junction sequence differs from germline, possibly due to a read error. The CDR3 DNA follows: TGTTCCAGCAGCTTAGTACGCTACCTCGAGGACACTGAAGCTTTCTTT. It is translated as CSSSLVRYLEDTEAFF. J is TRBJ1-1 and V is TRBV7-9, with no clear D. Looked up from germline, CDR1 is SEHNR and CDR2 is FQNEAQ (reference sequence). The CDR3 totals 16 residues.

The rearrangement uses TRBV4-1 and TRBJ1-4; possibly TRBD1 for D (5 bases). The CDR3 covers 14 residues. V lost 3 bases and J 7 bases, leaving 12 bases between the germline ends. Germline V gene lookup returns CDR1 MGHRA and CDR2 YSYEKL. Written as DNA, the CDR3 is TGCGCCAGCAGCCAGGCGGGGCTTGGTGAAAAACTGTTTTTT. Protein sequence: CASSQAGLGEKLFF.

The chain has TRBV9 and TRBJ2-2; 11 bases match TRBD2. The germline CDR1 and CDR2 sequences are SGDLS and YYNGEE. The CDR3 consists of 16 residues. The junction had 8 bases not matched to a gene; V was cut back by 0 bases and J by 10 bases. The CDR3 DNA follows: TGTGCCAGCAGCGTAGAACTAGCGGGGGCAGGGGTGGAGCTGTTTTTT. Amino acid sequence: CASSVELAGAGVELFF.

The chain has TRBV5-4 and TRBJ2-7; the match to TRBD1 covers 10 bases. J lost 1 base, V lost 3 bases, and 4 bases had no gene match. The CDR3 has 15 residues. Germline V gene sequence: CDR1 SGHNT, CDR2 YYREEE (reference sequence). The DNA of the CDR3 is TGTGCCAGCAGCTCTGGGGACAGGGGATCCTACGAGCAGTACTTC. Translation gives CASSSGDRGSYEQYF.